This T cell receptor (beta chain) is from a study of T cell responses to AZD1222 COVID-19 vaccine. Study-level points and caveats: Vaccine-associated CD4 TCRs spanned spike, dominant at 160-218 and 743-854.

Sequenced by immunoSEQ multiplex PCR; TCRdb stores in-frame clones only, minus some. The repertoire holds 90,000 to 140,000 clones, with 70% to 90% as singletons. A word on this clone: Its antigen remains unidentified.

CDR1 and CDR2 (germline): GTSNPN, SVGIG (reference sequence). The CDR3 is 12 amino acids. The J segment lost 5 bases and the V segment lost 5 bases, leaving 3 bases of the junction unmatched. The chain links TRBV30 to TRBJ2-1; 7 bases map to TRBD2. The origin of this receptor is an adult in good health. Sequencing used peripheral blood, obtained on day 0 of AZD1222 vaccination. The DNA for the CDR3 is TGTGCCTGGGCGGGAGATCACAATGAGCAGTTCTTC. Protein sequence: CAWAGDHNEQFF.